The rows below give T cell receptor beta chains drawn from one sample of a study of T cell responses to AZD1222 COVID-19 vaccine. Here immunoSEQ multiplex PCR was the method, and the copy in TCRdb shows in-frame clones only, minus some. The data contain 25,000 or so clones, about 90% of them seen just once; the ten biggest clones take up over 7%. The sample here was peripheral blood, taken 28 days after the second AZD1222 dose. The source is an adult who received the AZD1222 COVID-19 vaccine. CDR3s include the opening cysteine and the closing phenylalanine or tryptophan. D genes are given only for firm matches. Clone size is not always given. Where it is, it says once, few, many or a class for expanded clones.

d_call: -; clone_size: -; j_call: TRBJ1-1; v_call: TRBV28; cdr3_nt: TGTGCCGGCCAAACAAGTCGTATAGGACGGTGGGGGGAAGCTTTCTTT; cdr3_aa: CAGQTSRIGRWGEAFF
d_call: -; clone_size: -; j_call: TRBJ2-1; v_call: TRBV6-5; cdr3_nt: TGTGCCAGCAGTTACTCGTTAGTAGGTAATGAGCAGTTCTTC; cdr3_aa: CASSYSLVGNEQFF
d_call: -; clone_size: -; j_call: TRBJ2-4; v_call: TRBV19; cdr3_nt: TGTGCCAGTAGGGGGAGCGGGGCCAAAAACATTCAGTACTTC; cdr3_aa: CASRGSGAKNIQYF
d_call: TRBD1; clone_size: -; j_call: TRBJ2-4; v_call: TRBV6-5; cdr3_nt: TGTGCCAGCTGGGACAGGGGTAAAAACATTCAGTACTTC; cdr3_aa: CASWDRGKNIQYF
d_call: TRBD2; clone_size: -; j_call: TRBJ2-7; v_call: TRBV4-2; cdr3_nt: TGTGCCAGCAGCCAAGTTACTAGCGGGAGCTACGAGCAGTACTTC; cdr3_aa: CASSQVTSGSYEQYF
d_call: TRBD2; clone_size: once; j_call: TRBJ2-1; v_call: TRBV4-1; cdr3_nt: TGCGCCAGCAGCCAATCGACTAGCGGGAGGGCCGATGAGCAGTTCTTC; cdr3_aa: CASSQSTSGRADEQFF
d_call: TRBD1; clone_size: -; j_call: TRBJ1-2; v_call: TRBV6-2/TRBV6-3; cdr3_nt: TGTGCCAGCAGTCCCCCGGACAGGTACTACTATGGCTACACCTTC; cdr3_aa: CASSPPDRYYYGYTF
d_call: -; clone_size: -; j_call: TRBJ2-1; v_call: TRBV7-9; cdr3_nt: TGTGCCAGCAGCTGGGACATGCCAGGCAATGAGCAGTTCTTC; cdr3_aa: CASSWDMPGNEQFF
d_call: -; clone_size: -; j_call: TRBJ1-1; v_call: TRBV28; cdr3_nt: TGTGCCACGACGACTCCTAGGGAAGCTTTCTTT; cdr3_aa: CATTTPREAFF
d_call: -; clone_size: -; j_call: TRBJ1-6; v_call: TRBV27; cdr3_nt: TGTGCCAGCAGTTTATATGGGACTCTGTTTGAGGGGGACAATTCACCCCTCCACTTT; cdr3_aa: CASSLYGTLFEGDNSPLHF
d_call: -; clone_size: once; j_call: TRBJ2-1; v_call: TRBV12-3/TRBV12-4; cdr3_nt: TGTGCCAGCAGTCAGCACAATGAGCAGTTCTTC; cdr3_aa: CASSQHNEQFF
d_call: TRBD1; clone_size: -; j_call: TRBJ1-1; v_call: TRBV7-9; cdr3_nt: TGTGCCAGCAGCTCTGAGGGGGCGGGACGACGCACTGAAGCTTTCTTT; cdr3_aa: CASSSEGAGRRTEAFF
d_call: -; clone_size: -; j_call: TRBJ1-3; v_call: TRBV19; cdr3_nt: TGTGCCAGTAGTACCGCCGGTCTGGGAGGGAACACCATATATTTT; cdr3_aa: CASSTAGLGGNTIYF
d_call: -; clone_size: -; j_call: TRBJ2-6; v_call: TRBV27; cdr3_nt: TGTGCCAGCAGTCCCTCCCCTTGGGACCGCGCCTCCACTGGGGCCAACGTCCTGACTTTC; cdr3_aa: CASSPSPWDRASTGANVLTF
d_call: -; clone_size: -; j_call: TRBJ2-7; v_call: TRBV7-2; cdr3_nt: TGTGCCAGCAGCTTAGCGGAGGGGTACGAGCAGTACTTC; cdr3_aa: CASSLAEGYEQYF
d_call: TRBD2; clone_size: -; j_call: TRBJ2-1; v_call: TRBV7-9; cdr3_nt: TGTGCCAGCAGCTCCATGGGGACTAGCGTGAGCTCCTACAATGAGCAGTTCTTC; cdr3_aa: CASSSMGTSVSSYNEQFF
d_call: -; clone_size: -; j_call: TRBJ1-4; v_call: TRBV28; cdr3_nt: TGTGCCAGCAGGCCGGGACATGGGAATGAAAAACTGTTTTTT; cdr3_aa: CASRPGHGNEKLFF
d_call: -; clone_size: -; j_call: TRBJ2-5; v_call: TRBV7-8; cdr3_nt: TGTGCCAGCAGCCGGGGCAACCAAGAGACCCAGTACTTC; cdr3_aa: CASSRGNQETQYF
d_call: -; clone_size: -; j_call: TRBJ2-3; v_call: TRBV18; cdr3_nt: TGTGCCAGCTCACCACCGTCATCTATAGGCCCAGATACGCAGTATTTT; cdr3_aa: CASSPPSSIGPDTQYF
d_call: TRBD2; clone_size: few; j_call: TRBJ2-1; v_call: TRBV7-3; cdr3_nt: TGTGCCAGCAGCTTATCCCGGACTAGCGGGAGGTACAATGAGCAGTTCTTC; cdr3_aa: CASSLSRTSGRYNEQFF
d_call: TRBD1; clone_size: -; j_call: TRBJ1-2; v_call: TRBV6-5; cdr3_nt: TGTGCCAGCAGTTACCTGGGACAGGGGGGTGGCTACACCTTC; cdr3_aa: CASSYLGQGGGYTF
d_call: -; clone_size: -; j_call: TRBJ1-1; v_call: TRBV5-1; cdr3_nt: TGCGCCAGCAGCTATCAGGGCCCGGGGACTGAAGCTTTCTTT; cdr3_aa: CASSYQGPGTEAFF
d_call: -; clone_size: few; j_call: TRBJ2-7; v_call: TRBV7-3; cdr3_nt: TGTGCCAGCAGCTTAACGGGGCCGGCAGCCTACGAGCAGTACTTC; cdr3_aa: CASSLTGPAAYEQYF
d_call: -; clone_size: -; j_call: TRBJ2-5; v_call: TRBV6-1; cdr3_nt: -; cdr3_aa: CASSEGEGGILAQYF
d_call: TRBD2; clone_size: -; j_call: TRBJ2-1; v_call: TRBV5-4; cdr3_nt: TGTGCCAGCAGCTTTACTAGCGGGAAGTTTCCTGAGCAGTTCTTC; cdr3_aa: CASSFTSGKFPEQFF
d_call: TRBD1; clone_size: -; j_call: TRBJ1-6; v_call: TRBV19; cdr3_nt: TGTGCCAGTAGGTCCGGGACAGACAGAAGCTCCTATAATTCACCCCTCCACTTT; cdr3_aa: CASRSGTDRSSYNSPLHF
d_call: -; clone_size: -; j_call: TRBJ2-7; v_call: TRBV7-9; cdr3_nt: TGTGCCAGCAGCCCCGGGGCGTCTTTACGCTACGAGCAGTACTTC; cdr3_aa: CASSPGASLRYEQYF
d_call: -; clone_size: once; j_call: TRBJ2-2; v_call: TRBV2; cdr3_nt: TGTGCCAGCACCGGGACGGCGAACACCGGGGAGCTGTTTTTT; cdr3_aa: CASTGTANTGELFF
d_call: -; clone_size: once; j_call: TRBJ1-1; v_call: TRBV2; cdr3_nt: TGTGCCAGCCTGGACGGCCGAGGGAACACTGAAGCTTTCTTT; cdr3_aa: CASLDGRGNTEAFF
d_call: -; clone_size: -; j_call: TRBJ2-2; v_call: TRBV6-7; cdr3_nt: TGTGCCAGCAACGGCGGGGAGCTGTTTTTT; cdr3_aa: CASNGGELFF
d_call: TRBD2; clone_size: -; j_call: TRBJ2-3; v_call: TRBV19; cdr3_nt: TGTGCCAGTAGTCAGAGGAGCGGGAGGGAAGATACGCAGTATTTT; cdr3_aa: CASSQRSGREDTQYF
d_call: TRBD1; clone_size: -; j_call: TRBJ2-5; v_call: TRBV27; cdr3_nt: TGTGCCAGCAGTAAACCGAACAGGGGCCAAGAGACCCAGTACTTC; cdr3_aa: CASSKPNRGQETQYF
d_call: TRBD2; clone_size: -; j_call: TRBJ2-1; v_call: TRBV5-1; cdr3_nt: TGCGCCAGCAACCTAGCGGGTGGCCGCTCCTACAATGAGCAGTTCTTC; cdr3_aa: CASNLAGGRSYNEQFF
d_call: -; clone_size: -; j_call: TRBJ1-3; v_call: TRBV5-5; cdr3_nt: TGTGCCAGCAGCTTGTCCTCCCCTTCCGCTACCATATATTTT; cdr3_aa: CASSLSSPSATIYF
d_call: TRBD1; clone_size: -; j_call: TRBJ1-2; v_call: TRBV27; cdr3_nt: TGTGCCAGCAGCTCAACCCCCCCGGACAGGGAAGGCTACACCTTC; cdr3_aa: CASSSTPPDREGYTF
d_call: -; clone_size: -; j_call: TRBJ2-2; v_call: TRBV9; cdr3_nt: TGTGCCAGCAGCGTCGCCAACATTAACACCGGGGAGCTGTTTTTT; cdr3_aa: CASSVANINTGELFF
d_call: TRBD2; clone_size: -; j_call: TRBJ2-1; v_call: TRBV9; cdr3_nt: TGTGCCAGCAGCGCGGTGGGTAGCGGGAGGAATGAGCAGTTCTTC; cdr3_aa: CASSAVGSGRNEQFF
d_call: TRBD1; clone_size: -; j_call: TRBJ1-4; v_call: TRBV2; cdr3_nt: TGTGCCAGCAGTGCGGACAGGGGATATAATGAAAAACTGTTTTTT; cdr3_aa: CASSADRGYNEKLFF
d_call: -; clone_size: once; j_call: TRBJ1-1; v_call: TRBV18; cdr3_nt: TGTGCCAGCTCACCAACGAGGGGGTTAAATGAAGCTTTCTTT; cdr3_aa: CASSPTRGLNEAFF
d_call: -; clone_size: -; j_call: TRBJ2-4; v_call: TRBV5-5; cdr3_nt: TGTGCCAGCAGCTTCTCGCGAGGGGACGGCCAGGTTCAGTACTTC; cdr3_aa: CASSFSRGDGQVQYF
d_call: -; clone_size: few; j_call: TRBJ1-5; v_call: TRBV24-1; cdr3_nt: TGTGCCACCAGTGACACCGGACGGATGAGCAATCAGCCCCAGCATTTT; cdr3_aa: CATSDTGRMSNQPQHF
d_call: TRBD1; clone_size: once; j_call: TRBJ1-3; v_call: TRBV6-2/TRBV6-3; cdr3_nt: TGTGCCAGCAGTTACTCCCCCGGGACAGTCTCTGGAAACACCATATATTTT; cdr3_aa: CASSYSPGTVSGNTIYF
d_call: -; clone_size: once; j_call: TRBJ1-5; v_call: TRBV11-2; cdr3_nt: TGTGCCAGCAGCTTCGGTAGCAATCAGCCCCAGCATTTT; cdr3_aa: CASSFGSNQPQHF
d_call: TRBD2; clone_size: -; j_call: TRBJ2-3; v_call: TRBV9; cdr3_nt: TGTGCCAGCAGCGTAGAGGCTAGCGGTTTACCAGATACGCAGTATTTT; cdr3_aa: CASSVEASGLPDTQYF
d_call: TRBD1; clone_size: -; j_call: TRBJ2-1; v_call: TRBV6-5; cdr3_nt: TGTGCCAGCAGTTACGTATCAGGGGGTAATGAGCAGTTCTTC; cdr3_aa: CASSYVSGGNEQFF
d_call: -; clone_size: once; j_call: TRBJ2-3; v_call: TRBV6-7; cdr3_nt: TGTGCCAGCAGTTATCCCCGGGAGAAAGAAGCAGATACGCAGTATTTT; cdr3_aa: CASSYPREKEADTQYF
d_call: TRBD1; clone_size: -; j_call: TRBJ2-7; v_call: TRBV5-1; cdr3_nt: TGCGCCAGCAGCGTATCCCTCGGGACAGACTACGAGCAGTACTTC; cdr3_aa: CASSVSLGTDYEQYF
d_call: TRBD1; clone_size: -; j_call: TRBJ2-6; v_call: TRBV27; cdr3_nt: TGTGCCAGCAGTTTTCGAGGACAGGGGGCTACTGGGGCCAACGTCCTGACTTTC; cdr3_aa: CASSFRGQGATGANVLTF
d_call: -; clone_size: -; j_call: TRBJ1-3; v_call: TRBV18; cdr3_nt: TGTGCCAGCTCACCACTTAGAGCGATTGGTTCTGGAAACACCATATATTTT; cdr3_aa: CASSPLRAIGSGNTIYF
d_call: -; clone_size: -; j_call: TRBJ2-1; v_call: TRBV7-3; cdr3_nt: TGTGCCAGCAGCCCCCGGGGTATCAATGAGCAGTTCTTC; cdr3_aa: CASSPRGINEQFF
d_call: -; clone_size: -; j_call: TRBJ1-1; v_call: TRBV27; cdr3_nt: TGTGCCAGCAGTTTATCGGGGATGAACACTGAAGCTTTCTTT; cdr3_aa: CASSLSGMNTEAFF
d_call: TRBD1; clone_size: -; j_call: TRBJ1-2; v_call: TRBV7-2; cdr3_nt: TGTGCCAGCAGCTTAGGGACAGGGAATCTGGGCTATGGCTACACCTTC; cdr3_aa: CASSLGTGNLGYGYTF
d_call: -; clone_size: -; j_call: TRBJ1-6; v_call: TRBV5-4; cdr3_nt: TGTGCCAGCAGCTTCGGCAGGAGCTCCTATAATTCACCCCTCCACTTT; cdr3_aa: CASSFGRSSYNSPLHF
d_call: -; clone_size: -; j_call: TRBJ2-3; v_call: TRBV18; cdr3_nt: TGTGCCAGCTCACCATTAGGCGTGGGTTCAGCAGATACGCAGTATTTT; cdr3_aa: CASSPLGVGSADTQYF
d_call: TRBD1; clone_size: -; j_call: TRBJ2-7; v_call: TRBV28; cdr3_nt: TGTGCCAGCAGTTCGGACAGGGGCCGCCCAGAGCAGTACTTC; cdr3_aa: CASSSDRGRPEQYF
d_call: TRBD2; clone_size: -; j_call: TRBJ2-3; v_call: TRBV19; cdr3_nt: TGTGCCAGTAGTGGCGGACTAGCGGGAGTGGCCCAGACAGATACGCAGTATTTT; cdr3_aa: CASSGGLAGVAQTDTQYF
d_call: -; clone_size: -; j_call: TRBJ2-3; v_call: TRBV27; cdr3_nt: TGTGCCAGCAGTAGACCCCGTGTCTGGGGCGCCCGGGAAGATACGCAGTATTTT; cdr3_aa: CASSRPRVWGAREDTQYF
d_call: -; clone_size: -; j_call: TRBJ2-3; v_call: TRBV6-2/TRBV6-3; cdr3_nt: TGTGCCAGCAGCCCTAACAGGGTAGACACAGATACGCAGTATTTT; cdr3_aa: CASSPNRVDTDTQYF
d_call: TRBD1; clone_size: -; j_call: TRBJ1-5; v_call: TRBV29-1; cdr3_nt: TGCAGCGTTAGGGGGACAGGGAAGGAGCCCCAGCATTTT; cdr3_aa: CSVRGTGKEPQHF
d_call: TRBD1; clone_size: -; j_call: TRBJ2-7; v_call: TRBV18; cdr3_nt: TGTGCCAGCTCACCAGGGACAGGACCCTACGAGCAGTACTTC; cdr3_aa: CASSPGTGPYEQYF